This T cell receptor (beta chain) was documented in a study of CD8+ T cells in alopecia areata. Treatment described: oral pan-JAK inhibitor, 5-10 mg twice daily. The V and J ends lost 0 bases and 9 bases respectively, with 21 bases between them. Germline CDR1 is GTSNPN and CDR2 is SVGIG (reference sequence). The CDR3 length is 16 residues. Isolated RNA was reverse transcribed into cDNA used as the sequencing template. Clones were sequenced by immunoSEQ multiplex PCR, and TCRdb holds only the in-frame ones, with some missing. The table includes approximately 280,000 clones, 55% to 70% detected once. This receptor was obtained from a human donor with alopecia areata. This specimen was CD4+ T cells sorted from blood, taken at week 24, from a patient treated with tofacitinib. This chain connects TRBV30 to TRBJ1-5; D gene unclear. As DNA, the CDR3 is TGTGCCTGGAGTGTACATGACCCCGGTAGTGGTGGGCCCCAGCATTTT. As protein: CAWSVHDPGSGGPQHF.